Listed here is a single T cell receptor (beta chain). The target antigen is unknown. The CDR3 is 14 amino acids. Trimming took off 0 bases at V and 6 bases at J, with 10 bases between the two ends. The germline V gene encodes CDR1 LGHNA and CDR2 YSLEER. This specimen belongs to a study of blood T cells in healthy people across ages. Sample-barcoded 5' priming and a J-beta primer mix drove a second PCR of about 7 to 12 cycles. Each cDNA molecule, via a template-switch adaptor with 12 random nucleotides, was tagged. Using its own MiXCR run on the 5' RACE reads, TCRdb lists one record per CDR3 protein. The data contain about 900,000 distinct CDR3 sequences, around 62% of them singletons. Study-level points and caveats: Age showed a roughly linear inverse relationship with TCR beta diversity per million T cells. Long-lived donors carried more naive CD4+ cells and greater diversity than aged donors.

This clonotype was obtained from a man younger than 45 in good health. The sample taken for sequencing was blood. The chain links TRBV4-3 to TRBJ2-3, with D perhaps given as TRBD1 or TRBD2 (5 bases each). CDR3 nucleotide sequence: TGCGCCAGCAGCCAAGATGGGACGAGGGATACGCAGTATTTT. Translating gives CASSQDGTRDTQYF.